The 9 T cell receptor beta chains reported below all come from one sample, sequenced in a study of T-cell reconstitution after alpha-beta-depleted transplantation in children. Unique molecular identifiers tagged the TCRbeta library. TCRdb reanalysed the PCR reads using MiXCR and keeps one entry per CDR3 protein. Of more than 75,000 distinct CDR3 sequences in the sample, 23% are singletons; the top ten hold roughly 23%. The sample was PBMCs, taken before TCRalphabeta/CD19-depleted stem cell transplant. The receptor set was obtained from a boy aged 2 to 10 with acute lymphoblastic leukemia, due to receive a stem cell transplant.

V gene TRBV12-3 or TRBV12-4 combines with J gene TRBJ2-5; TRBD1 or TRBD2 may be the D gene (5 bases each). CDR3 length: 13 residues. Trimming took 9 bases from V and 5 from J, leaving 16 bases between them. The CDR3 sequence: CASIRGAGETQYF. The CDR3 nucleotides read TGTGCCAGTATTAGAGGGGCAGGGGAGACCCAGTACTTC.

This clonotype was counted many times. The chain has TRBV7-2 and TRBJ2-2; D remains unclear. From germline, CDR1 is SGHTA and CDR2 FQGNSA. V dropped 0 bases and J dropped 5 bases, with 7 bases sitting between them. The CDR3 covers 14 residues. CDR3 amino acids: CASSLAGLTGELFF. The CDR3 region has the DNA TGTGCCAGCAGCTTAGCGGGCTTAACCGGGGAGCTGTTTTTT. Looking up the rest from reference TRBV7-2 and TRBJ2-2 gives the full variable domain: GAGVSQSPSNKVTEKGKDVELRCDPISGHTALYWYRQSLGQGLEFLIYFQGNSAPDKSGLPSDRFSAERTGGSVSTLTIQRTQQEDSAVYLCASSLAGLTGELFFGEGSRLTVL.

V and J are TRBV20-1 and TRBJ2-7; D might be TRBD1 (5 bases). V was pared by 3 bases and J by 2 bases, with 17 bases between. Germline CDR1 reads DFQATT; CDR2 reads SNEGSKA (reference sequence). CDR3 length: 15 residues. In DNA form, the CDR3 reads TGCAGTGCTAGTCGCCCCAGCAGGGTAACCTACGAGCAGTACTTC. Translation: CSASRPSRVTYEQYF.

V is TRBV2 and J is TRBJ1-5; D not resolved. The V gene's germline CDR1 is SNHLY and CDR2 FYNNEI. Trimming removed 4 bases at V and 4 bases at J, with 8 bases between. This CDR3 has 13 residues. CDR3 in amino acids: CASSVEGNQPQHF. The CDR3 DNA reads TGTGCCAGCAGTGTGGAGGGAAATCAGCCCCAGCATTTT.

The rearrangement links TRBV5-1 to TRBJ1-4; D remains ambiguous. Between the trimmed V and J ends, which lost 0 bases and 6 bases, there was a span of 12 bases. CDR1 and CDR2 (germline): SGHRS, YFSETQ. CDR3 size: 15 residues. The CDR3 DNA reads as TGCGCCAGCAGCTTGGAAGGCAGAACAGATGAAAAACTGTTTTTT. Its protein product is CASSLEGRTDEKLFF. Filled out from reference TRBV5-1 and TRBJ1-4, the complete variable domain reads KAGVTQTPRYLIKTRGQQVTLSCSPISGHRSVSWYQQTPGQGLQFLFEYFSETQRNKGNFPGRFSGRQFSNSRSEMNVSTLELGDSALYLCASSLEGRTDEKLFFGSGTQLSVL.

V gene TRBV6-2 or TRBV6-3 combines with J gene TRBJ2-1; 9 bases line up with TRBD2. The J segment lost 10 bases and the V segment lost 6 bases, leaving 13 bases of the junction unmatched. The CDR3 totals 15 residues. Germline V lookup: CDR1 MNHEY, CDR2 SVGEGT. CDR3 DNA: TGTGCCAGCAGCCCCACTAGCGGGTCCCCCAGGGAGCAGTTCTTC. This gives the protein CASSPTSGSPREQFF.

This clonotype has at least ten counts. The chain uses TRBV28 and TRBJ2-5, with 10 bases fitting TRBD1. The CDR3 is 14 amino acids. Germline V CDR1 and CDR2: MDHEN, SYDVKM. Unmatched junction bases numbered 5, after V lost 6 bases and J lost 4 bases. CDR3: CASRPTGGGETQYF. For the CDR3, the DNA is TGTGCCAGCAGACCGACAGGGGGCGGAGAGACCCAGTACTTC.

This CDR3 reads CASRLTRGAYEQYF. Written as DNA, the CDR3 is TGCGCCAGCAGATTGACGCGGGGTGCCTACGAGCAGTACTTC. The chain is built from TRBV5-1 and TRBJ2-7; TRBD2 might be the D (6 bases). Trimming left V 5 bases short and J 2 bases short, with 14 bases between. CDR3 length equals 14 residues. Germline CDR1 is SGHRS and CDR2 is YFSETQ.

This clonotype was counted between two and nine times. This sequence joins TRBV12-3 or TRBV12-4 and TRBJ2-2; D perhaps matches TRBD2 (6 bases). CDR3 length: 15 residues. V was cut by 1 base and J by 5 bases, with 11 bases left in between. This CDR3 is CASSLVGTDTGELFF. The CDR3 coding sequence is TGTGCCAGCAGTTTAGTTGGGACTGATACCGGGGAGCTGTTTTTT.